This entry is about one TCR beta chain. The data stem from a study of blood T cell repertoires in COVID-19. Trimming shortened V by 4 bases and J by 6 bases, and 14 bases separated the two germline ends. CDR1 is SGHDN and CDR2 is FVKESK in the germline V gene. The CDR3 covers 14 residues. Clones were sequenced by immunoSEQ multiplex PCR, and TCRdb holds only the in-frame ones, with some missing. Seen here are approximately 120,000 clones, 85% to 90% observed once, and the top ten hold around 4.7%. The chain recombines TRBV14 with TRBJ2-3, with D maybe TRBD1 (6 bases). Material for sequencing was peripheral blood. The TCR was taken from a human donor in a cohort sampled during active COVID-19. The CDR3 DNA reads TGTGCCAGCAGCCTTCGGACAGCTACCGATACGCAGTATTTT. Its protein product is CASSLRTATDTQYF.